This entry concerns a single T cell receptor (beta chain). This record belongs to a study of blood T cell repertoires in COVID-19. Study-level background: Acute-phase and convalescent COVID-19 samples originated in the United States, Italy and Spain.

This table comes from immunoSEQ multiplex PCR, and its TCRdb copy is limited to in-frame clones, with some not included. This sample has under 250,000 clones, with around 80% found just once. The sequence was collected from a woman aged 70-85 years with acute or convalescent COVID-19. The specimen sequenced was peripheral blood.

As DNA, the CDR3 is TGTGCCTCCCGGCGGGGAAGGTCGGAGACCCAGTACTTC. Amino acid sequence: CASRRGRSETQYF. The rearrangement links TRBV18 to TRBJ2-5, with D possibly matching TRBD2 (6 bases). V was cut by 11 bases and J by 5 bases, with 18 bases left in between. This CDR3 has 13 residues. Germline V gene lookup returns CDR1 KGHSH and CDR2 LQKENI. Using reference TRBV18 and TRBJ2-5 for the parts outside the CDR3, the full variable domain is NAGVMQNPRHLVRRRGQEARLRCSPMKGHSHVYWYRQLPEEGLKFMVYLQKENIIDESGMPKERFSAEFPKEGPSILRIQQVVRGDSAAYFCASRRGRSETQYFGPGTRLLVL.